This entry concerns a single T cell receptor beta chain. Germline values: CDR1 LGHNA, CDR2 YSLEER. V was cut by 3 bases and J by 4 bases, with 15 bases left in between. This CDR3 is 15 amino acids long. Profiling relied on immunoSEQ multiplex PCR, and the TCRdb table lists in-frame clones only, not all of them. The sample records 150,000 to 200,000 clones, roughly four fifths being singletons. This record belongs to a study of blood T cell repertoires in COVID-19. Followed over time, Seattle patients had been enrolled while infection was active. The TCR comes from a woman in her sixties or seventies with COVID-19, enrolled during active disease. The chain joins TRBV4-3 to TRBJ1-2; TRBD1 might be the D (6 bases). The sample was peripheral blood. CDR3 bases: TGCGCCAGCAGCCACATAGGGGGATCTGTCTATGGCTACACCTTC. Amino acid sequence: CASSHIGGSVYGYTF.